This T cell receptor (beta chain) was sequenced during a study of blood T cells in healthy people across ages. As for the study in general: Per two T cells, about one barcoded beta molecule was captured through template switching.

The germline CDR1 and CDR2 sequences are ENHRY and SYGVKD. The ends were cut back, 5 bases at V and 7 bases at J, with 6 bases in the middle. This CDR3 region has 11 residues. The study, taken as a whole, reports: Percentage of naive T cells showed a strong correlation with TCR beta diversity.

A second about 7 to 12 cycle PCR used barcoded and J-beta primers. Via MiXCR, TCRdb re-called the 5' RACE reads, giving one row per CDR3 protein. The data show more than 700,000 distinct CDR3 sequences, roughly 46% seen once. About this clonotype itself: Its antigen remains unknown.

The source material was blood. This chain joins TRBV10-3 and TRBJ2-1; D unclear. This receptor was identified in a man of 80 years or more in good health. This CDR3 is CAISTLNEQFF. The CDR3 nucleotides are TGTGCCATCAGTACCCTTAATGAGCAGTTCTTC.